The 15 T cell receptor beta chains given below trace back to one sample, sequenced in a study of CD8+ T cells in alopecia areata. The treatment denotes: oral pan-JAK inhibitor, 5-10 mg twice daily. Extraction and reverse transcription of RNA yielded cDNA as the sequencing template. Libraries were prepared by immunoSEQ multiplex PCR; TCRdb keeps only in-frame clonotypes and omits some of them. The sample consists of approximately 160,000 clones, approximately 60% of them appearing once. This specimen consisted of CD4+ T cells sorted from blood, obtained at week 24, from a patient treated with tofacitinib. The receptors stem from a human donor with alopecia areata.

V usage is TRBV6-5 and J usage is TRBJ2-3, with TRBD2 identical over 7 bases. Germline V gives CDR1 MNHEY, CDR2 SVGAGI. After removal of 0 bases from V and 3 bases from J, the junction contained 3 bases not matched to a gene. CDR3 length equals 15 residues. CDR3: CASSYSRGGTDTQYF. CDR3 coding DNA: TGTGCCAGCAGTTACTCCCGGGGAGGGACAGATACGCAGTATTTT.

This chain connects TRBV5-1 to TRBJ2-7; the D is unclear. Germline V CDR1 and CDR2: SGHRS, YFSETQ. With 4 bases removed from V and 7 bases from J, the gap between germline ends came to 12 bases. This CDR3 spans 12 amino acids. CDR3 region: CASSPWGGEQYF. The CDR3 DNA reads as TGCGCCAGCAGCCCCTGGGGTGGAGAGCAGTACTTC.

This clone was observed a handful of times. The V gene is TRBV7-8, the J gene TRBJ2-5, with D perhaps TRBD1 (6 bases). Trimming cost V 5 bases and J 2 bases, with 12 bases left between them. Germline V gives CDR1 SGHVS, CDR2 FQNEAQ. This CDR3 comprises 14 residues. The CDR3 here is CASSRDRMQETQYF. The CDR3, as DNA: TGTGCCAGCAGCCGAGACAGGATGCAAGAGACCCAGTACTTC. Based on the CDR3 plus reference TRBV7-8 and TRBJ2-5, the full variable domain is GAGVSQSPRYKVAKRGQDVALRCDPISGHVSLFWYQQALGQGPEFLTYFQNEAQLDKSGLPSDRFFAERPEGSVSTLKIQRTQQEDSAVYLCASSRDRMQETQYFGPGTRLLVL.

V is TRBV29-1 and J is TRBJ2-5; a weak D match, TRBD2 (7 bases). CDR1 is SQVTM, CDR2 ANQGSEA, per germline. The CDR3 is 13 amino acids. The V and J ends lost 7 bases and 4 bases respectively, with 16 bases between them. CDR3 bases: TGCAGCGGCGGGGGCCCAAGGGGAGAGACCCAGTACTTC. Its protein is CSGGGPRGETQYF. The whole variable domain, remainder taken from reference TRBV29-1 and TRBJ2-5, is SAVISQKPSRDICQRGTSLTIQCQVDSQVTMMFWYRQQPGQSLTLIATANQGSEATYESGFVIDKFPISRPNLTFSTLTVSNMSPEDSSIYLCSGGGPRGETQYFGPGTRLLVL.

This chain joins TRBV7-9 and TRBJ2-2, with D possibly being TRBD2 (5 bases). The CDR3 runs 13 residues. Germline-derived CDR1 and CDR2 are SEHNR and FQNEAQ (reference sequence). Trimming shortened V by 8 bases and J by 5 bases, and 12 bases separated the two germline ends. The CDR3 sequence is CASSMGGTGELFF. The DNA of the CDR3 is TGTGCCAGCTCAATGGGCGGGACCGGGGAGCTGTTTTTT.

The chain has TRBV27 and TRBJ1-2, with 10 nucleotides matching TRBD1. Unmatched junction bases numbered 4, after V lost 5 bases and J lost 4 bases. The CDR3 has 14 residues. Germline values: CDR1 MNHEY, CDR2 SMNVEV (reference sequence). The CDR3 is CASSADRGAYGYTF. In nucleotides, the CDR3 is TGTGCCAGCAGTGCGGACAGGGGGGCCTATGGCTACACCTTC.

This clone occurred a few times. The V gene is TRBV7-8, the J gene TRBJ2-2; no clear D gene. The CDR3 loop spans 14 amino acids. The germline gives CDR1 SGHVS, CDR2 FQNEAQ. Trimming removed 5 bases from V and 1 base from J, with 8 bases in between. The CDR3 region is CASSLEKNTGELFF. Here the CDR3 DNA reads TGTGCCAGCAGCCTCGAAAAGAACACCGGGGAGCTGTTTTTT.

This clone has more than one count but fewer than ten. This sequence joins TRBV27 and TRBJ2-7; 7 nucleotides agree with TRBD2. The V gene end was trimmed by 5 bases and the J gene end by 3 bases; junction bases not matched to a gene: 10. There are 15 residues in the CDR3. Germline V gene sequence: CDR1 MNHEY, CDR2 SMNVEV (reference sequence). For the CDR3, the DNA is TGTGCCAGCAGTCCGCTTCTAGCGGCGGTCTACGAGCAGTACTTC. Its protein is CASSPLLAAVYEQYF.

This sequence joins TRBV29-1 and TRBJ1-4; TRBD1 is a possible D gene (5 bases). Germline lookup yields CDR1 SQVTM and CDR2 ANQGSEA. The CDR3 covers 15 residues. The germline V and J ends were trimmed by 7 bases and 9 bases, with 24 bases remaining between them. CDR3 in DNA: TGCAGCGCAGCGATCAGGGAGGGCGCCTTACAAAAACTGTTTTTT. Its protein product is CSAAIREGALQKLFF.

This clone was picked up a small number of times. CDR3 residues: CASHYQGSSNQPQHF. For the CDR3, the DNA is TGTGCCAGCCACTACCAGGGGTCGAGCAATCAGCCCCAGCATTTT. The chain links TRBV19 to TRBJ1-5; D possibly corresponds to TRBD1 (6 bases). Per germline, CDR1 LNHDA and CDR2 SQIVND (reference sequence). With 9 bases removed from V and 1 base from J, the gap between germline ends came to 16 bases. The CDR3 sequence is 15 residues long. The entire variable domain, with the rest obtained from reference TRBV19 and TRBJ1-5, is as follows: DGGITQSPKYLFRKEGQNVTLSCEQNLNHDAMYWYRQDPGQGLRLIYYSQIVNDFQKGDIAEGYSVSREKKESFPLTVTSAQKNPTAFYLCASHYQGSSNQPQHFGDGTRLSIL.

This chain uses TRBV15 with TRBJ2-7, with D possibly being TRBD1 (6 bases). V dropped 1 base and J dropped 6 bases, with 13 bases sitting between them. CDR3 length equals 14 residues. Germline loops: CDR1 LNHNV, CDR2 YYDKDF (reference sequence). The CDR3 here is CATSRGGLGLEQYF. CDR3 DNA: TGTGCCACCAGCAGAGGGGGGCTGGGGCTCGAGCAGTACTTC.

This clone occurred a few times. The J gene is TRBJ1-1, the V gene TRBV4-1, with D unclear. The CDR3 runs to 15 residues. V lost 1 base and J 1 base, leaving 10 bases between the germline ends. Germline lookup yields CDR1 MGHRA and CDR2 YSYEKL. The CDR3 bases are TGCGCCAGCAGCCAAGGCAGCGCGCCGAACACTGAAGCTTTCTTT. This sequence encodes CASSQGSAPNTEAFF.

On this clone: In the same sample, other DNA sequences code for this CDR3. This chain joins TRBV30 and TRBJ1-2; possibly TRBD1 for D (6 bases). CDR3 length equals 13 residues. Germline loops: CDR1 GTSNPN, CDR2 SVGIG (reference sequence). Trimming removed 0 bases at V and 5 bases at J, with 10 bases between. CDR3 sequence (DNA): TGTGCCTGGAGTGTAGGGGGAACATATGGCTACACCTTC. Protein product: CAWSVGGTYGYTF.

This chain uses TRBV5-1 with TRBJ1-2, with 10 positions matching TRBD1. CDR3 length equals 13 residues. Germline CDR1 reads SGHRS; CDR2 reads YFSETQ. V lost 4 bases to trimming and J lost 7 bases; unmatched junction nucleotides: 4. This chain's CDR3 is CASSLGQGSGYTF. In DNA, the CDR3 is TGCGCCAGCAGCCTGGGACAGGGGTCTGGCTACACCTTC.

This clone showed up just a few times. The chain carries TRBV29-1 and TRBJ2-5; D is ambiguous. Germline-derived CDR1 and CDR2 are SQVTM and ANQGSEA. This CDR3 has 11 amino acids. V was pared by 6 bases and J by 2 bases, with 7 bases between. CDR3 in amino acids: CSVAVQETQYF. In DNA, the CDR3 is TGCAGCGTCGCGGTACAAGAGACCCAGTACTTC.